This T cell receptor beta chain was recorded in a study of blood T cells in healthy people across ages (dated by TCRdb to between 2014 and 2016). In terms of the full investigation: In model experiments, template switching captured roughly one uniquely barcoded TCR beta cDNA molecule for every two T cells. To track age-related changes in TCR beta repertoire diversity, the study relied on deep sequencing normalized with unique cDNA molecular identifiers. The donors were split into four age groups: young (average about 15 years), middle-aged (roughly 39), aged (approximately 59) and long-lived (approximately 80). To avoid experimental bias, donors of different ages were randomly spread across the sequencing lanes. Using the same blood draw, the study looked at two additional independent replicas of 1 million unique cDNA reads for two donors, one aged 18 to 30 and the other aged 80 or older.

Library preparation used 5' RACE. Sequenced on an Illumina HiSeq 2500. A second PCR of roughly 6 to 12 cycles was performed with a sample-barcoded 5' primer and a J-beta primer mix. A template-switch 5' adaptor carrying 12 random nucleotides introduced a unique molecular identifier onto each TCR beta cDNA molecule. At least 3 million CDR3-containing paired-end reads were obtained from each sample. First-strand cDNA was synthesized from all RNA with the Mint cDNA synthesis kit, primed by a TRBC-specific oligonucleotide. After uracil-DNA glycosylase treatment, a first 18-cycle PCR used universal primers M1SS and BC2_uni_R on all cDNA. In the source study's methods: Normalization of each sample was performed by random selection of 1 million high-quality reads, each carrying a distinct molecular identifier. Instead of being binned into consensus sequences, reads that shared molecular identifiers were thrown out. CDR3 identification, clonotype clustering and error correction used MiTCR with a Q25 quality threshold and the strictest error-elimination algorithm. A nonparametric unseen species model with Euler transformation was used to estimate lower-bound total TCR beta diversity. TCRdb reran the public reads through fastp at Q25 and MiXCR, keeping productive beta chains. Rows are combined by CDR3 protein, so each entry shows the most common genes and DNA. The V and J calls and clone size are TCRdb's, not the authors'. For this sample the table gives about 1.1 million distinct CDR3 sequences, of which 35% to 40% were detected only once. About 12% of the sample comes from the top ten.

What the study reported, not specific to this receptor: Observed TCR beta diversity correlated strongly with the percentage of naive T cells measured by flow cytometry. Compared with the aged group, the long-lived group had more naive CD4+ T cells, fewer expanded clones and increased TCR diversity, suggesting age selection. Because the CMV infection status of the donors was unknown, age-related changes in expanded clonotypes may potentially have been confounded. Estimates of total diversity based on one million sequenced T cells were considered lower bounds and underestimates. Observed TCR beta diversity per million T cells fell roughly linearly with age, and a significant reduction was already apparent by age about 36. Bulk unsorted PBMC profiling prevented conclusive comparison of naive and antigen-experienced compartments.

Compared with germline, V lacks 6 bases and J lacks 2 bases; bases without a gene match: 7. CDR1 DFQATT and CDR2 SNEGSKA are derived from the germline V gene (reference sequence). From the cysteine up to the phenylalanine, the CDR3 has a length of 15 residues. Only the CDR3 DNA is retained, 45 bases long and in frame from the first base. In this sample, this clonotype turned up a few times. Its cognate antigen has yet to be identified. The sample holds no much larger clone one base away, and base qualities are not on file. The 39 donors, aged about 6 to 95 years, were systemically healthy Caucasian individuals from Russia. Each donor gave 8 to 10 milliliters of peripheral blood, drawn into EDTA-treated Vacutainer tubes. PBMCs were isolated by Ficoll-Paque density-gradient centrifugation, with at least 6.5 million obtained per sample. Total RNA was extracted from PBMCs with Trizol reagent, with at least 6 micrograms obtained per sample. For every donor, an aliquot of PBMCs went through flow cytometry to measure the percentages of naive CD45RAhigh/CD27high T cells.

The clonotype was recovered from a young man in good health. Sequenced sample: blood. Here the chain combines TRBV20-1 and TRBJ2-5, with 12 middle bases fitting TRBD2. This receptor has the CDR3 CSANRLAGEQETQYF. The nucleotide sequence reads TGCAGTGCCAACCGACTAGCGGGGGAACAAGAGACCCAGTACTTC.